The present T cell receptor beta chain was sequenced within a study of cytomegalovirus exposure and HLA in healthy donors. Whole-study results and caveats: TCR beta chain V- and J-gene trimming was linked, in a later analysis, to a missense variant in DCLRE1C. Reports state that TCR beta sequences accurately predicted most subjects' HLA-A and HLA-B alleles. Being productive about 87% or about 30% of the time was typical of most TCR beta V segments in an earlier analysis.

About this clone: The antigen remains unidentified.

13 Jbeta primers and 60 Vbeta primers were used for the PCR. The method was immunoSEQ multiplex PCR; TCRdb's version includes in-frame clones alone and lacks a portion of them. Of under 200,000 clones listed, roughly 60% are singletons. This CDR3 contains 15 residues. Germline V gene lookup returns CDR1 SGHRS and CDR2 YFSETQ. Among the donors, all were healthy bone marrow donors. The sequenced material came from PBMCs. The rearrangement joins TRBV5-1 to TRBJ2-5; TRBD1 is a possible D gene (6 bases). The J call may be in error: the DNA end matches TRBJ2-7 better. This TCR was recovered from a man in his forties in good health and CMV-seronegative. The CDR3 nucleotides are TGCGCCAGCAGCCCAGGGGCGCCGAGCTCCTACGAGCAGTACTTC. This codes for CASSPGAPSSYEQYF.